The T cell receptor beta chain described here comes from a study of T cell responses to AZD1222 COVID-19 vaccine. The study's findings and limits: Most donors were white British and more were female, and clonal diversity was possibly underestimated. The repertoires were collected only after the peak T cell response. Two AZD1222 administrations were followed by greater Spike-specific TCR breadth and depth.

Remarks on this clone: Its specificity is not known.

Generated by immunoSEQ multiplex PCR, the TCRdb table keeps only in-frame clones and is missing some. This table holds about 40,000 clones, 80% to 90% found once. There are 16 residues in the CDR3. Germline CDR1 and CDR2: SGHRS and YFSETQ. The ends lost 2 bases at V and 2 bases at J; junction bases unmatched: 6. This receptor was obtained from an adult who received the MenACWY meningococcal vaccine as a control. The chain recombines TRBV5-1 with TRBJ2-2, with 7 bases matching TRBD1. The specimen comprised peripheral blood, sampled 28 days after the second dose of the MenACWY control vaccine. The CDR3 is CASSFEGAPNTGELFF. The CDR3 nucleotides are TGCGCCAGCAGCTTCGAGGGGGCACCCAACACCGGGGAGCTGTTTTTT.